The rows below give T cell receptor beta chains drawn from one sample of a study of cytomegalovirus exposure and HLA in healthy donors. The assay was immunoSEQ multiplex PCR, and TCRdb's table has in-frame clones only and misses some. Of some 140,000 clones listed, over 60% are singletons. Sequenced material: PBMCs. The receptors were sampled from a male donor in good health and CMV-seropositive. The CDR3 runs from the conserved cysteine through the conserved F or W. A D gene is named only where the DNA matches it firmly. A row's size may be missing; if present it is once, few, many or a size class.

j_call: TRBJ2-3; cdr3_length: 16; d_call: TRBD1; v_call: TRBV29-1; clone_size: few; cdr3_aa: CSVDGDRYDSTDTQYF; cdr3_nt: TGCAGCGTTGACGGGGACAGGTACGATAGCACAGATACGCAGTATTTT
j_call: TRBJ2-7; cdr3_length: 16; d_call: -; v_call: TRBV27; clone_size: -; cdr3_aa: CASSFVGGRGSEEQYF; cdr3_nt: TGTGCCAGCAGTTTCGTTGGGGGGAGAGGGTCTGAAGAGCAGTACTTC
j_call: TRBJ2-3; cdr3_length: 16; d_call: -; v_call: TRBV5-1; clone_size: -; cdr3_aa: CASIRVAGSGTDTQYF; cdr3_nt: TGCGCCAGTATCCGGGTCGCGGGTAGTGGCACAGATACGCAGTATTTT
j_call: TRBJ1-3; cdr3_length: 13; d_call: TRBD1; v_call: TRBV4-3; clone_size: -; cdr3_aa: CASSDRARNTIYF; cdr3_nt: TGCGCCAGCAGTGACAGGGCGAGAAACACCATATATTTT
j_call: TRBJ2-7; cdr3_length: 14; d_call: TRBD2; v_call: TRBV6-6; clone_size: -; cdr3_aa: CASSPTSVAYEQYF; cdr3_nt: TGTGCCAGCAGTCCCACTAGCGTCGCCTACGAGCAGTACTTC
j_call: TRBJ1-2; cdr3_length: 15; d_call: -; v_call: TRBV6-4; clone_size: once; cdr3_aa: CASSETSHPLYGYTF; cdr3_nt: TGTGCCAGCAGTGAAACATCCCACCCTCTTTATGGCTACACCTTC
j_call: TRBJ2-5; cdr3_length: 16; d_call: -; v_call: TRBV6-5; clone_size: -; cdr3_aa: CASSYGGPTVDETQYF; cdr3_nt: TGTGCCAGCAGTTACGGGGGCCCTACCGTAGATGAGACCCAGTACTTC
j_call: TRBJ1-4; cdr3_length: 13; d_call: -; v_call: TRBV5-1; clone_size: few; cdr3_aa: CAKLQFICEKLFF; cdr3_nt: TGCGCCAAGCTACAGTTCATCTGTGAAAAACTGTTTTTT
j_call: TRBJ2-7; cdr3_length: 15; d_call: TRBD1; v_call: TRBV2; clone_size: -; cdr3_aa: CASSEGQGASYEQYF; cdr3_nt: TGTGCCAGCAGTGAGGGACAGGGGGCTTCCTACGAGCAGTACTTC
j_call: TRBJ2-3; cdr3_length: 15; d_call: -; v_call: TRBV5-4; clone_size: -; cdr3_aa: CASSLALRTSGGLYF; cdr3_nt: TGTGCCAGCAGCTTGGCCCTAAGAACTTCGGGGGGCTTGTATTTT
j_call: TRBJ2-2; cdr3_length: 16; d_call: TRBD1; v_call: TRBV5-1; clone_size: -; cdr3_aa: CASSSTGEPGTGELFF; cdr3_nt: TGCGCCAGCAGCTCGACAGGGGAGCCGGGCACCGGGGAGCTGTTTTTT
j_call: TRBJ2-3; cdr3_length: 17; d_call: TRBD1; v_call: TRBV7-9; clone_size: -; cdr3_aa: CSSSLGFAQGNADTQYF; cdr3_nt: TGTTCCAGCAGCTTAGGCTTCGCACAGGGGAATGCAGATACGCAGTATTTT
j_call: TRBJ2-2; cdr3_length: 17; d_call: TRBD2; v_call: TRBV7-6; clone_size: -; cdr3_aa: CASSLGASGMNTGELFF; cdr3_nt: TGTGCCAGCAGCTTAGGGGCTAGCGGGATGAACACCGGGGAGCTGTTTTTT
j_call: TRBJ1-1; cdr3_length: 14; d_call: TRBD1; v_call: TRBV5-5; clone_size: -; cdr3_aa: CASSRQGTNTEAFF; cdr3_nt: TGTGCCAGCAGCCGACAGGGAACGAACACTGAAGCTTTCTTT
j_call: TRBJ1-1; cdr3_length: 12; d_call: -; v_call: TRBV7-6; clone_size: few; cdr3_aa: CASSLGAAEAFF; cdr3_nt: TGTGCCAGCAGCTTAGGGGCAGCTGAAGCTTTCTTT
j_call: TRBJ2-3; cdr3_length: 17; d_call: TRBD2; v_call: TRBV5-4; clone_size: -; cdr3_aa: CASRTGGWTSGGNTQYF; cdr3_nt: TGTGCCAGCAGAACTGGGGGATGGACTAGCGGGGGTAATACGCAGTATTTT
j_call: TRBJ1-5; cdr3_length: 15; d_call: -; v_call: TRBV7-9; clone_size: -; cdr3_aa: CSSSLTRLGNQPQHF; cdr3_nt: TGTTCCAGCAGCTTAACGCGTCTTGGCAATCAGCCCCAGCATTTT